The 19 T cell receptor beta chains in this list originate from one sample, sequenced in a study of blood T cell repertoires in COVID-19. Only in-frame clones appear in the TCRdb table, and some are missing; sequencing was by immunoSEQ multiplex PCR. Seen here are 150,000 to 200,000 clones, 90% observed once, and the top ten hold about 18%. Sequencing used peripheral blood. Receptors originate from a man aged 55 to 70 with active or convalescent COVID-19.

The rearrangement joins TRBV3-1 (or the pseudogene TRBV3-2) to TRBJ2-3; no clear D gene. CDR3 length: 16 residues. V lost 1 base, J lost 2 bases, and 13 bases lay in between. Germline V lookup: CDR1 LGHDT, CDR2 YNNKEL (reference sequence). CDR3: CASSQGPGIVTDTQYF. The CDR3, as DNA: TGTGCCAGCAGCCAAGGGCCAGGAATAGTCACAGATACGCAGTATTTT.

The chain links TRBV6-6 to TRBJ1-1; D possibly corresponds to TRBD1 (5 bases). Germline V gives CDR1 MNHNY, CDR2 SVGAGI (reference sequence). With 6 bases removed from V and 3 bases from J, the gap between germline ends came to 14 bases. The CDR3 has 14 amino acids. The CDR3 reads CASSQTGGDTEAFF. The CDR3 nucleotides are TGTGCCAGCAGCCAAACCGGGGGGGACACTGAAGCTTTCTTT.

The chain has TRBV10-2 and TRBJ1-5, with unresolved D. V was pared by 3 bases and J by 0 bases, with 6 bases between. The CDR3 sequence is 14 residues long. The germline V gene encodes CDR1 WSHSY and CDR2 SAAADI. The CDR3 bases are TGCGCCAGCAGTGAACAGCTTAGCAATCAGCCCCAGCATTTT. Amino acids: CASSEQLSNQPQHF.

The chain combines TRBV18 with TRBJ1-3; weak D call: TRBD1 (5 bases). Germline V gene lookup returns CDR1 KGHSH and CDR2 LQKENI. This CDR3 has 14 residues. Trimming shortened V by 3 bases and J by 2 bases, and 8 bases separated the two germline ends. The CDR3 sequence: CASSPGGAGNTIYF. CDR3 in DNA: TGTGCCAGCTCACCCGGGGGAGCTGGAAACACCATATATTTT.

This rearrangement joins TRBV6-2 or TRBV6-3 to TRBJ2-1, with D uncertain. V gave up 5 bases and J gave up 10 bases, with 15 bases separating them. The V gene's germline CDR1 is MNHEY and CDR2 SVGEGT. This CDR3 is built from 13 residues. This CDR3 reads CASSLTDLLEQFF. In nucleotides, the CDR3 is TGTGCCAGCAGTCTGACTGACCTTCTCGAGCAGTTCTTC.

The rearrangement joins TRBV5-4 to TRBJ2-5; D is ambiguous. Germline loops: CDR1 SGHNT, CDR2 YYREEE (reference sequence). The CDR3 contains 11 residues. Trimming took 1 base from V and 5 from J, leaving 3 bases between them. The CDR3 here is CASSLRETQYF. CDR3 DNA sequence: TGTGCCAGCAGCTTGCGGGAGACCCAGTACTTC.

The V call is TRBV28, the J call TRBJ1-2, with D maybe TRBD1 (6 bases). In germline, CDR1 is MDHEN, CDR2 SYDVKM. The V end lost 7 bases, the J end lost 5 bases, and 14 bases lay between the germline ends. The CDR3 consists of 13 residues. CDR3 in amino acids: CASTLGGAYGYTF. The CDR3 bases are TGTGCCAGCACCCTCGGGGGGGCTTATGGCTACACCTTC.

As regards this clone: The identical CDR3 is also encoded by other nucleotide sequences in the sample. This rearrangement joins TRBV5-1 to TRBJ1-4; 10 nucleotides agree with TRBD1. The germline gives CDR1 SGHRS, CDR2 YFSETQ. V shed 2 bases, J shed 6 bases, and the junction held 1 base outside the gene matches. This CDR3 has 14 residues. The CDR3 loop reads CASSLGTGDEKLFF. CDR3 DNA: TGCGCCAGCAGCTTAGGGACAGGGGATGAAAAACTGTTTTTT.

The table lists this clone with a count of one. V is TRBV6-6 and J is TRBJ2-3, with D hard to call. V was cut by 4 bases and J by 4 bases, with 3 bases left in between. CDR1 and CDR2 from the germline V gene are MNHNY and SVGAGI (reference sequence). This CDR3 comprises 11 residues. CDR3 bases: TGTGCCAGCAGTTCCGCAGATACGCAGTATTTT. The encoded protein is CASSSADTQYF.

The gene calls are TRBV5-1 and TRBJ2-7; D may be TRBD2 (7 bases). V dropped 3 bases and J dropped 4 bases, with 17 bases sitting between them. Germline V gives CDR1 SGHRS, CDR2 YFSETQ. The CDR3 totals 15 residues. The CDR3 nucleotides are TGCGCCAGCAGCTACGAGTACAGGGAGGGATACGAGCAGTACTTC. This sequence encodes CASSYEYREGYEQYF.

The chain couples TRBV30 to TRBJ2-7; 10 bases align to TRBD1. From germline, CDR1 is GTSNPN and CDR2 SVGIG (reference sequence). The CDR3 consists of 19 residues. V was clipped by 2 bases and J by 4 bases; unmatched bases: 20. CDR3 DNA: TGTGCCTGGAGTCCGGATTGGGTGACAGGGGGCCCACTCCTTTACGAGCAGTACTTC. The encoded protein is CAWSPDWVTGGPLLYEQYF.

The V call is TRBV6-4, the J call TRBJ1-1; no definite D call. CDR3 length equals 16 residues. From germline, CDR1 is MRHNA and CDR2 SNTAGT. V was clipped by 1 base and J by 6 bases, with 18 bases between them. CDR3 amino acids: CASSDLPGESAAEAFF. The CDR3 DNA is TGTGCCAGCAGTGACTTACCCGGGGAATCGGCCGCTGAAGCTTTCTTT.

V and J are TRBV6-2 or TRBV6-3 and TRBJ2-2, with D possibly being TRBD2 (5 bases). The V end lost 0 bases, the J end lost 0 bases, and 14 bases lay between the germline ends. This CDR3 has 18 residues. The germline CDR1 and CDR2 sequences are MNHEY and SVGEGT. The chain's CDR3 is CASSYSKEGVSNTGELFF. DNA for the CDR3: TGTGCCAGCAGTTACTCGAAAGAGGGAGTATCGAACACCGGGGAGCTGTTTTTT.

The genes are TRBV5-1 and TRBJ2-3, with 11 bases lining up with TRBD2. Germline V lookup: CDR1 SGHRS, CDR2 YFSETQ. V was pared by 0 bases and J by 4 bases, with 10 bases of the junction left unmatched. The CDR3 is 18 amino acids. The DNA of the CDR3 is TGCGCCAGCAGCTTGGCTACTAGCGGGAGCCCCGGGGCAGATACGCAGTATTTT. It codes for CASSLATSGSPGADTQYF.

The rearrangement uses TRBV19 and TRBJ2-7; 7 bases fit TRBD2. Germline V gives CDR1 LNHDA, CDR2 SQIVND (reference sequence). The CDR3 runs to 15 residues. Unmatched junction bases numbered 4, after V lost 1 base and J lost 1 base. This CDR3 is CASSIVLAESYEQYF. The CDR3 DNA sequence: TGTGCCAGTAGTATAGTGCTAGCGGAATCCTACGAGCAGTACTTC.

This chain joins TRBV18 and TRBJ1-5; D is undetermined. V was trimmed by 4 bases and J by 0 bases, leaving 10 bases between them. The CDR3 is 15 residues long. Per germline, CDR1 KGHSH and CDR2 LQKENI. The DNA for the CDR3 is TGTGCCAGCTCACTTGCAAGAGATAGCAATCAGCCCCAGCATTTT. Its translation: CASSLARDSNQPQHF.

CDR3 region: CASSEFPGREYGYTF. The CDR3 bases are TGTGCCAGCAGTGAATTTCCAGGGCGGGAATATGGCTACACCTTC. The chain links TRBV6-1 to TRBJ1-2, with D maybe TRBD1 (5 bases). Trimming removed 2 bases from V and 5 bases from J, with 15 bases in between. This CDR3 region has 15 residues. Germline V gene data show CDR1 as MNHNS and CDR2 as SASEGT.

This clone occurred a few times. The chain links TRBV7-8 to TRBJ1-1; D is unclear. V dropped 5 bases and J dropped 5 bases, with 12 bases sitting between them. The CDR3 has 13 amino acids. The V gene's germline CDR1 is SGHVS and CDR2 FQNEAQ. The CDR3 region is CASSRISTTEAFF. The CDR3 coding sequence is TGTGCCAGCAGCCGAATTAGCACGACTGAAGCTTTCTTT.

The V gene is TRBV7-2, the J gene TRBJ2-1, with TRBD2 matching 12 bases. Per germline, CDR1 SGHTA and CDR2 FQGNSA. This CDR3 is 15 amino acids long. V gave up 3 bases and J gave up 7 bases; unmatched junction bases: 4. CDR3: CASSFSSGRGNEQFF. The DNA of the CDR3 is TGTGCCAGCAGCTTTTCTAGCGGGAGGGGGAATGAGCAGTTCTTC.